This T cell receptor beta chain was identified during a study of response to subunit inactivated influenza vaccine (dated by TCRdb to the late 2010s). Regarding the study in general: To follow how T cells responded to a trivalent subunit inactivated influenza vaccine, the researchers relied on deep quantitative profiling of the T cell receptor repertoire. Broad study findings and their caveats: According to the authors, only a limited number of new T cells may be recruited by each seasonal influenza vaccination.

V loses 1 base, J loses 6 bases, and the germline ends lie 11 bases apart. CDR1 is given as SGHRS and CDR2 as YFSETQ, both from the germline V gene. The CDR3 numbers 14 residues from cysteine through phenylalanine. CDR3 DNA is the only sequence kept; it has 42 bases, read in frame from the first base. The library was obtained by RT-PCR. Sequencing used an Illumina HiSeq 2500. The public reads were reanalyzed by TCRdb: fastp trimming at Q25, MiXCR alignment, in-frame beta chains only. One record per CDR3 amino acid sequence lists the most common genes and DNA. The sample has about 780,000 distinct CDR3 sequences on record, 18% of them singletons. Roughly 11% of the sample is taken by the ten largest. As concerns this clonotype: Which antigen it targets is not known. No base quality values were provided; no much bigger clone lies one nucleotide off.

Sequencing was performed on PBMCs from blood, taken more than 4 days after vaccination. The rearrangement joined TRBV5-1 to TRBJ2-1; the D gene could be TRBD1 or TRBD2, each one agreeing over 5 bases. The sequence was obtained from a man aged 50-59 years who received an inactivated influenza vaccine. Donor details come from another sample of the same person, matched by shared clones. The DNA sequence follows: TGCGCCAGCAGCTTGCGGCAGGGAGTCAATGAGCAGTTCTTC. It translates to CASSLRQGVNEQFF.